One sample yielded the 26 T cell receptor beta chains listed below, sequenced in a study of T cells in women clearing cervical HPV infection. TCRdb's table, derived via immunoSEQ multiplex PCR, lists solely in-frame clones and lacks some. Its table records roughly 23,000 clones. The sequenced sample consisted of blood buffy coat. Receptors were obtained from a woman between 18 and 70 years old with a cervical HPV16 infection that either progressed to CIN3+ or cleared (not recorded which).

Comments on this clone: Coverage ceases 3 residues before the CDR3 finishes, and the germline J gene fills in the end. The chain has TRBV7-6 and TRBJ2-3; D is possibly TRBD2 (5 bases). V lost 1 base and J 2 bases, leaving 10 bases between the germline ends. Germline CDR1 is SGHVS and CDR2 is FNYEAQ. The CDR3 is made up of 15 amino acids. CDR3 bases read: TGTGCCAGCAGCTTAGAGCCAGACTACACAGATACG. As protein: CASSLEPDYTDT. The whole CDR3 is CASSLEPDYTDTQYF.

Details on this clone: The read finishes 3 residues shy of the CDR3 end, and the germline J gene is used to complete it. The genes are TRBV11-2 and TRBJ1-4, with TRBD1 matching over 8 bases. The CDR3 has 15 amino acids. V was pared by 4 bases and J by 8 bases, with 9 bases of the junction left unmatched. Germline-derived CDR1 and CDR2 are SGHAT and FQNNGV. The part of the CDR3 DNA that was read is TGTGCCAGCAGCTCACCAAGGACAGGGAGAGAAAAA. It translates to CASSSPRTGREK. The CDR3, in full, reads CASSSPRTGREKLFF.

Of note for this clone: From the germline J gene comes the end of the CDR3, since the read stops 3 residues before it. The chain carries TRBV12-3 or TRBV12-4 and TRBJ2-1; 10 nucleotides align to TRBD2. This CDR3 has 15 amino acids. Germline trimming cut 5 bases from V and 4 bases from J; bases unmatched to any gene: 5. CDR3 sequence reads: CASSPIAGGYNEQFF. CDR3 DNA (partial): TGTGCCAGCAGTCCTATAGCGGGAGGATACAATGAG.

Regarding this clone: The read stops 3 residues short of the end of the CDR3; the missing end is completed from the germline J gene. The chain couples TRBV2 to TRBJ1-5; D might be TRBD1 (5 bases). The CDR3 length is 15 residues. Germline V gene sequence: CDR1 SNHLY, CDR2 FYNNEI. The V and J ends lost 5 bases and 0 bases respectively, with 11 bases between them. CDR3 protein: CASSKTENSNQPQHF. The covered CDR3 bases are TGTGCCAGCAGTAAGACAGAAAATAGCAATCAGCCC.

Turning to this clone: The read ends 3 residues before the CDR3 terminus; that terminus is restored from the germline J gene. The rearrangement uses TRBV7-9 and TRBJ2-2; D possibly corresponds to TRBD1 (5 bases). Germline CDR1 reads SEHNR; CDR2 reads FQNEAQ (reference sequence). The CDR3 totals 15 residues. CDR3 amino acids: CASSPDTSYNSPLFF. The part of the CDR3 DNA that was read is TGTGCCAGCAGCCCGGACACCTCCTATAATTCACCG. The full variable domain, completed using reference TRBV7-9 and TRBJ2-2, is DTGVSQNPRHKITKRGQNVTFRCDPISEHNRLYWYRQTLGQGPEFLTYFQNEAQLEKSRLLSDRFSAERPKGSFSTLEIQRTEQGDSAMYLCASSPDTSYNSPLFFGEGSRLTVL.

CDR3 sequence: CASSLWDNHYGYTF. The CDR3 bases that were read are TGCGCCAGCAGCCTCTGGGACAATCACTATGGC. The chain links TRBV5-1 to TRBJ1-2; D perhaps matches TRBD1 (6 bases). The CDR3 end is not reached by the read, which stops 3 residues before it; the germline J gene fills it in. The germline CDR1 and CDR2 sequences are SGHRS and YFSETQ. The CDR3 spans 14 residues. The V gene lost 4 bases and the J gene lost 3 bases, with 13 bases spanning the gap.

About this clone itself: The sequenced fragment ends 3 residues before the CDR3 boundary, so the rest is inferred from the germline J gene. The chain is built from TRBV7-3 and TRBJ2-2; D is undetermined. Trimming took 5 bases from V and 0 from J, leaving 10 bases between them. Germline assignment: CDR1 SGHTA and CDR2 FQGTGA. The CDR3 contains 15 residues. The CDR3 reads CASSPHGPNTGELFF. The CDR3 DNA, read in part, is TGTGCCAGCAGCCCCCACGGTCCGAACACCGGGGAG.

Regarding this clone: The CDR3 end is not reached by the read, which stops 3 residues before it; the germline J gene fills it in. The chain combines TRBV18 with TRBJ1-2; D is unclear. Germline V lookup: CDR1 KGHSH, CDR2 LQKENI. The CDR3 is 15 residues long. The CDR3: CASSPISGYYNDYTF. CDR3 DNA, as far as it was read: TGTGCCAGCTCACCAATAAGCGGCTATTACAATGAC.

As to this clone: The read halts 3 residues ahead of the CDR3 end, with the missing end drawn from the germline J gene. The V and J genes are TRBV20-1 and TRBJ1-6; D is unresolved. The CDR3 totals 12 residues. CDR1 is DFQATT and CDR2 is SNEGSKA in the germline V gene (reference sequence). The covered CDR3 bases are TGCAGTGCTACCATACCTACAGTTCCC. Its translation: CSATIPTVP. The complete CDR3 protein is CSATIPTVPLHF.

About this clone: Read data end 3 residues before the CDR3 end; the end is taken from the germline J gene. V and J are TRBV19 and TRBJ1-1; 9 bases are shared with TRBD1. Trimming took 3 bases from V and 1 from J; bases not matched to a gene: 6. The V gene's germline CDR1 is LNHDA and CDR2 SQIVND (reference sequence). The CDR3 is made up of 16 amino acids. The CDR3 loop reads CASSMAVDRGNTEAFF. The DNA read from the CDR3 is TGTGCCAGTAGTATGGCCGTGGACAGGGGGAACACTGAA. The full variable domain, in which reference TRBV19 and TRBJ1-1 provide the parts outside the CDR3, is DGGITQSPKYLFRKEGQNVTLSCEQNLNHDAMYWYRQDPGQGLRLIYYSQIVNDFQKGDIAEGYSVSREKKESFPLTVTSAQKNPTAFYLCASSMAVDRGNTEAFFGQGTRLTVV.

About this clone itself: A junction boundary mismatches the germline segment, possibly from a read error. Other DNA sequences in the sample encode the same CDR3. The CDR3 here is CASSSLRGDTIYF. CDR3 DNA (partial): TGTGCCAGCAGCTCCCTCCGGGGAGACACT. V usage is TRBV11-2 and J usage is TRBJ1-3; no reliable D call. Read data end 3 residues before the CDR3 end; the end is taken from the germline J gene. Germline-derived CDR1 and CDR2 are SGHAT and FQNNGV. The length of the CDR3 is 13 residues.

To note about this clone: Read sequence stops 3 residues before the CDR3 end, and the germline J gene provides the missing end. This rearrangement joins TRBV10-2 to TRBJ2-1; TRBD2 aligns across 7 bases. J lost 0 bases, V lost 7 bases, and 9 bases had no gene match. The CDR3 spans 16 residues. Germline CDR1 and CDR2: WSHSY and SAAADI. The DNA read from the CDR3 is TGCGCCAGCAAATCGAGCGGGACTACCTCCTACAATGAG. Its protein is CASKSSGTTSYNE. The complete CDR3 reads CASKSSGTTSYNEQFF.

The CDR3 here is CASSLDRTDTQYF. The CDR3 bases that were read are TGTGCCAGCAGCTTAGACAGAACAGATACG. V and J are TRBV2 and TRBJ2-3; a possible D gene is TRBD1 (5 bases). The sequence runs out 3 residues before the end of the CDR3; the remainder is reconstructed from the germline J gene. V gave up 6 bases and J gave up 3 bases, with 10 bases separating them. Germline-derived CDR1 and CDR2 are SNHLY and FYNNEI. This CDR3 comprises 13 residues.

CDR3 DNA, as far as it was read: TGTGCCAGCAGCCCGAGAACAGGGGTGCAGCCC. Translating gives CASSPRTGVQP. The complete CDR3 reads CASSPRTGVQPQHF. The chain uses TRBV7-2 and TRBJ1-5, with 7 positions matching TRBD1. The CDR3 is cut off 3 residues early in the read; its end comes from the germline J gene. Germline V gives CDR1 SGHTA, CDR2 FQGNSA. The length of the CDR3 is 14 residues. V dropped 5 bases and J dropped 7; count of bases not matched to a gene: 8.

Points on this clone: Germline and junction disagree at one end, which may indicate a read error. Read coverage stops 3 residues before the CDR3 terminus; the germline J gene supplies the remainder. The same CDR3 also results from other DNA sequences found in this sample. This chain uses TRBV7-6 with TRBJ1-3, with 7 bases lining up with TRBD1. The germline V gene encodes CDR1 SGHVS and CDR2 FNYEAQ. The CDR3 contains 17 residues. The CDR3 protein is CASSLRRGTEAGNTIYF. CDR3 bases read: TGTGCCAGCAGCCTCCGAAGGGGGACAGAGGCTGGAAACACT.

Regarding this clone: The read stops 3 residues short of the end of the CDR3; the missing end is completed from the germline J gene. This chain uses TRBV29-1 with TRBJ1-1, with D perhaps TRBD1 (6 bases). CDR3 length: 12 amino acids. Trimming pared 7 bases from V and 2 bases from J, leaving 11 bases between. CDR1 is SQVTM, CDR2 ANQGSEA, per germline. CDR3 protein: CSAGGANTEAFF. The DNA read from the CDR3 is TGCAGCGCTGGGGGGGCTAACACTGAA.

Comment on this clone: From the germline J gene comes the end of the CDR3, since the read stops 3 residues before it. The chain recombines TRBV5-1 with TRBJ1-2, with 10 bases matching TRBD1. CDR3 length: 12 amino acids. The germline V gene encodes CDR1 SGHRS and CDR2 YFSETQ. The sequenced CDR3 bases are TGCGCCAGCACAGGGACAGGGGACGGC. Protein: CASTGTGDG. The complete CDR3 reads CASTGTGDGYTF.

CDR3 in amino acids: CASSLTGGGNTEAFF. The sequenced part of the CDR3 DNA is TGCGCCAGCAGCCTGACAGGGGGCGGGAACACTGAA. The chain couples TRBV5-1 to TRBJ1-1; 10 bases fit TRBD1. The sequenced fragment ends 3 residues before the CDR3 boundary, so the rest is inferred from the germline J gene. Germline-derived CDR1 and CDR2 are SGHRS and YFSETQ. The trim removed 4 bases at V and 1 base at J, leaving 4 bases unmatched. This CDR3 has 15 amino acids.

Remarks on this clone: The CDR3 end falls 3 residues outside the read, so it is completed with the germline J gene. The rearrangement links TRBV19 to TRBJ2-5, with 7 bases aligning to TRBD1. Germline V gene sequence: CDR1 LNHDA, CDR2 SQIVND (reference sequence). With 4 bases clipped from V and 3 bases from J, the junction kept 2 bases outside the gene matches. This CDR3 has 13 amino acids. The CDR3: CASSRDSEETQYF. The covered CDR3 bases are TGTGCCAGTAGTAGGGACAGCGAAGAGACC. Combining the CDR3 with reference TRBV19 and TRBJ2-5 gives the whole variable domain DGGITQSPKYLFRKEGQNVTLSCEQNLNHDAMYWYRQDPGQGLRLIYYSQIVNDFQKGDIAEGYSVSREKKESFPLTVTSAQKNPTAFYLCASSRDSEETQYFGPGTRLLVL.

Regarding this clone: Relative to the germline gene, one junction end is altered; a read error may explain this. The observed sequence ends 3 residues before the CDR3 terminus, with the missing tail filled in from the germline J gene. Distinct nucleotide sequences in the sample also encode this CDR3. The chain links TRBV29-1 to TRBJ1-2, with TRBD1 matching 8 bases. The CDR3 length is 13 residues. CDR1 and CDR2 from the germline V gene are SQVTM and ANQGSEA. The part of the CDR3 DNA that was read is TGCAGCGTCGGGCAGGGGGCGAACTATGGA. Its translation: CSVGQGANYG. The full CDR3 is CSVGQGANYGYTF.

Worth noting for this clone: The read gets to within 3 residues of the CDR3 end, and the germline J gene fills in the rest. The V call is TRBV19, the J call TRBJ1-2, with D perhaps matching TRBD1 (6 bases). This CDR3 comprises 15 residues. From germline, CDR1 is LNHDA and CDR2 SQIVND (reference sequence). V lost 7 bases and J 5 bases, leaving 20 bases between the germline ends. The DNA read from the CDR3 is TGTGCCAGTACTGAGGGTGGCAGGGGATGGTATGGC. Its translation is CASTEGGRGWYG. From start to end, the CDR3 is CASTEGGRGWYGYTF.

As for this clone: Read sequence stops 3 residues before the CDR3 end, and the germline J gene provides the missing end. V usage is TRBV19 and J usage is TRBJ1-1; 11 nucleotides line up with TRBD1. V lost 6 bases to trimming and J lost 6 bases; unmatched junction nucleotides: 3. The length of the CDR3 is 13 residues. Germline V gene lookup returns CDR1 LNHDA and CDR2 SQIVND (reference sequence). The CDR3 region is CASRDRGHSEAFF. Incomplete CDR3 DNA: TGTGCCAGTAGGGACAGGGGGCACTCTGAA.

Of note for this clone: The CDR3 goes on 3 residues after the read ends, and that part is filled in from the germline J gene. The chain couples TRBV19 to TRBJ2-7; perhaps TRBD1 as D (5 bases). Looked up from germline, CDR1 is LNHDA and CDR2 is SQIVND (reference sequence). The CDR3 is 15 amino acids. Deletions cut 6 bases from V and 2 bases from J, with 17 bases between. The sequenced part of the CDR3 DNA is TGTGCCAGTAGCCCACCCGGCAGCAGGGCCTACGAG. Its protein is CASSPPGSRAYE. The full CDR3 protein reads CASSPPGSRAYEQYF.

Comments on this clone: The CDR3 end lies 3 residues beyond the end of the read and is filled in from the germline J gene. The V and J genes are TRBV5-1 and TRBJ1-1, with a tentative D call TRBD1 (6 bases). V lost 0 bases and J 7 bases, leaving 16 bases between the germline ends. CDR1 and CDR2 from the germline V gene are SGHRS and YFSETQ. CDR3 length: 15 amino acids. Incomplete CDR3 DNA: TGCGCCAGCAGCTTGGGGCAGGGGAGGCATAGTGAA. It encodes CASSLGQGRHSE. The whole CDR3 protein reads CASSLGQGRHSEAFF.

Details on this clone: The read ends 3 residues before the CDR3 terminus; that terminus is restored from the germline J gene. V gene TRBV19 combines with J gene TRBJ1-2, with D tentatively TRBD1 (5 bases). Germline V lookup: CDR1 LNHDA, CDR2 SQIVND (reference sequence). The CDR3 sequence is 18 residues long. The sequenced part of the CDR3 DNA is TGTGCCAGTAGTGCGTTTCCGGGACTAGCGGAATTCTCCTACGAC. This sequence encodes CASSAFPGLAEFSYD. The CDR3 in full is CASSAFPGLAEFSYDYTF.

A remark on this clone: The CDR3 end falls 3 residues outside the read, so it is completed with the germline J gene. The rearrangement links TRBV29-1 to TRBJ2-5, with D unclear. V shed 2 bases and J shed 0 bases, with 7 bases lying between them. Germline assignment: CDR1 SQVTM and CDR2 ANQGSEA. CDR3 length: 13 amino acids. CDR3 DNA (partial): TGCAGCGTTGAAATTCGTTACCAAGAGACC. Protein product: CSVEIRYQET. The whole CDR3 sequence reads CSVEIRYQETQYF.